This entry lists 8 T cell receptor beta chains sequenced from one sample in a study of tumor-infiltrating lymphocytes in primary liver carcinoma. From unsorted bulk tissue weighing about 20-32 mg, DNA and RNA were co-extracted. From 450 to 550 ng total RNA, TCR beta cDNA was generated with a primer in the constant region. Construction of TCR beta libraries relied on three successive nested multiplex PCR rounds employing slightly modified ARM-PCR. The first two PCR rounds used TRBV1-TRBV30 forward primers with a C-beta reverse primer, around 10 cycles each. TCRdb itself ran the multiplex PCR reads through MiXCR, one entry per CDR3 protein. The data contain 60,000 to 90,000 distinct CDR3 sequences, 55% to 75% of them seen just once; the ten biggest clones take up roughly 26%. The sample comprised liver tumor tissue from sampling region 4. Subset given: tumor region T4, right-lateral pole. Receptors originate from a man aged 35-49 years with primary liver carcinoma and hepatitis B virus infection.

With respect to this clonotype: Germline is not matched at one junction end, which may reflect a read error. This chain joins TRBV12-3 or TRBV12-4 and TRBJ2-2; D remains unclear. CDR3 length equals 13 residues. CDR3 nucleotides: TGTACCAGCAGCTATAGGAACACCGGGGAGCTGTTTTTT. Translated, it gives CTSSYRNTGELFF.

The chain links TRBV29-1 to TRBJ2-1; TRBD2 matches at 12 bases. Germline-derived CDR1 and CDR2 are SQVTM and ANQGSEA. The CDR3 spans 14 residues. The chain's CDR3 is CCGGLAGLSNEQFF. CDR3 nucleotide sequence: TGCTGTGGCGGACTAGCGGGATTGTCAAATGAGCAGTTCTTC.

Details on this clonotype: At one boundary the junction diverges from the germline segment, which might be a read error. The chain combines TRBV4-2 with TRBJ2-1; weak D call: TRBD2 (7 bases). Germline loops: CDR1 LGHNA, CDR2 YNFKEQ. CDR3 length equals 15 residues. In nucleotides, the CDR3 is TGTGCCAGCAGCCAAAGCGGGAAGGGGGACAATGAGCAGTTATTC. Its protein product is CASSQSGKGDNEQLF.

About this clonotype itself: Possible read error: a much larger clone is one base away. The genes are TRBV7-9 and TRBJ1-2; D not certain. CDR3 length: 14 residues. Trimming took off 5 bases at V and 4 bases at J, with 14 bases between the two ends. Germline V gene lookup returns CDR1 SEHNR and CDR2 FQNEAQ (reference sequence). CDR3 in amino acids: CASSPSGLPYGYTF. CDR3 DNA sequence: TGTGCCAGCAGCCCGAGCGGCCTACCCTATGGCTACACCTTC. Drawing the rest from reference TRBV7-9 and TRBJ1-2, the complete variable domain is DTGVSQNPRHKITKRGQNVTFRCDPISEHNRLYWYRQTLGQGPEFLTYFQNEAQLEKSRLLSDRFSAERPKGSFSTLEIQRTEQGDSAMYLCASSPSGLPYGYTFGSGTRLTVV.

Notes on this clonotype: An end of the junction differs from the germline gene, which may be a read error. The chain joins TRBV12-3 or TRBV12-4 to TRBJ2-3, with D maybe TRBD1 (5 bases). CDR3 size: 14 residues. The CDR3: CACSLGQGTDTQYF. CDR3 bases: TGTGCCTGCAGTTTAGGGCAGGGCACAGATACGCAGTATTTC.

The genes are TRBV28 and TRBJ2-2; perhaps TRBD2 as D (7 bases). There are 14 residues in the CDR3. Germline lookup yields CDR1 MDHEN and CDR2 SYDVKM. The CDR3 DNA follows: TGTGCTAGCCTCGGGGGGCAGGGAACCGGGGAGCTGTTTTTT. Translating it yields CASLGGQGTGELFF.

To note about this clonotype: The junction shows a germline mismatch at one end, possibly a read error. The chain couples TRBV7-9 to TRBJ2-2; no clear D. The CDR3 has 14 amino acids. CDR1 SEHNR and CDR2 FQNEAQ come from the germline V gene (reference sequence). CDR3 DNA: TGTGCCGGCAGCCTAGGCAGTTTGACCGGGGAGCTGTTTTTT. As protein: CAGSLGSLTGELFF.

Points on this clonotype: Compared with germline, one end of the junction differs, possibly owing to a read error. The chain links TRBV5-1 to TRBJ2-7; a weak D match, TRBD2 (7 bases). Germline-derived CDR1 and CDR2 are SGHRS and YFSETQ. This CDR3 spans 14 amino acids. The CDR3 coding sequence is TGCGCCGGCAGACTAGAGGGAGGGGGATACGAGCAGTACTTC. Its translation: CAGRLEGGGYEQYF.